The rows below give T cell receptor beta chains drawn from one sample of a study of T cell responses to AZD1222 COVID-19 vaccine. Only in-frame clones appear in the TCRdb table, and some are missing; sequencing was by immunoSEQ multiplex PCR. The sample records 110,000 or so clones, around nine tenths being singletons. Here the sequenced sample was peripheral blood, taken on day 0 of AZD1222 vaccination. These receptors were taken from an adult in good health. Each CDR3 is given with its conserved first and last residue. The order of the fields is V gene, J gene, D gene, CDR3 protein. A D gene is named only where the DNA matches it firmly.

TRBV7-3	TRBJ2-3	-	CASSPHLQADTQYF
TRBV7-9	TRBJ1-3	-	CASSSSWDRGNTIYF
TRBV7-9	TRBJ2-1	TRBD2	CASSLGLAGDEQFF
TRBV27	TRBJ2-5	TRBD2	CASRTILASRETQYF
TRBV5-1	TRBJ1-1	-	CASSLRSANTEAFF
TRBV11-1	TRBJ2-1	TRBD2	CASSTGLAGVEQFF
TRBV12-5	TRBJ2-1	TRBD1	CASGLDRGRNEQFF
TRBV11-2	TRBJ2-5	TRBD2	CASSLTQREIGETQYF
TRBV2	TRBJ2-5	-	CASSEGGGRETQYF
TRBV28	TRBJ2-1	TRBD1	CASSPGTGYGDNEQFF
TRBV7-8	TRBJ2-7	-	CASSLVLAGSYEQYF
TRBV30	TRBJ1-6	TRBD1	CASAGTGVSPLHF
TRBV19	TRBJ2-7	-	CASSPPTSSYEQYF
TRBV7-2	TRBJ2-7	TRBD2	CASSLDSSGTPYEQYF
TRBV10-3	TRBJ1-2	-	CAISESWGPEGGYTF
TRBV7-8	TRBJ2-3	-	CASTNERGTSTDTQYF
TRBV18	TRBJ1-2	TRBD1	CASSPGTGDTRYTF
TRBV6-5	TRBJ1-5	-	CASRFQGYQPQHF
TRBV28	TRBJ1-3	-	CASSIIKGSGNTIYF
TRBV7-3	TRBJ2-3	TRBD1	CASSPRGTGRTDTQYF
TRBV11-2	TRBJ2-7	-	CASSLERGGYEQYF
TRBV29-1	TRBJ2-2	-	CSVSPGLGELFF
TRBV3-1/TRBV3-2	TRBJ1-5	TRBD1	CASSAPYRGYGQPQHF
TRBV19	TRBJ1-1	-	CASSLVGNTEAFF
TRBV28	TRBJ2-3	-	CASSLLGTDTDTQYF
TRBV7-3	TRBJ2-7	TRBD1	CASSRSGTGGDEQYF
TRBV28	TRBJ2-3	-	CASSRGDTQYF
TRBV14	TRBJ1-1	-	CASSLRSGTEAFF
TRBV2	TRBJ2-1	TRBD1	CASSRGQDEQFF
TRBV28	TRBJ1-6	-	CASREGAGSPLHF
TRBV15	TRBJ2-1	TRBD2	CATSRAPRTSGNEQFF
TRBV12-3/TRBV12-4	TRBJ2-1	-	CASRQASYNEQFF
TRBV12-3/TRBV12-4	TRBJ1-5	-	CASSQKGDQPQHF
TRBV7-2	TRBJ2-5	TRBD1	CASSTQTGVKETQYF
TRBV11-2	TRBJ1-2	TRBD1	CASSLTGDGYTF
TRBV2	TRBJ2-3	TRBD2	CASSPQRGWDTQYF
TRBV6-5	TRBJ2-2	-	CASTGASTGELFF
TRBV12-3/TRBV12-4	TRBJ2-3	-	CASSVTDTQYF
TRBV19	TRBJ1-2	-	CASRTMNYGYTF
TRBV23-1	TRBJ2-5	TRBD1	CASSPPGPAVRQGQSWTQYF
TRBV5-1	TRBJ1-6	-	CASSLVGASPLHF
TRBV14	TRBJ1-2	-	CASSQKNLGVYGYTF
TRBV6-5	TRBJ1-1	-	CASSSEILPVGSEAFF
TRBV28	TRBJ1-1	-	CASSLDTYTEAFF
TRBV18	TRBJ2-1	-	CASSRTGASYNEQFF
TRBV5-1	TRBJ2-3	-	CASTAPGDTQYF
TRBV19	TRBJ1-5	TRBD1	CASTDRGSYGSYQPQHF
TRBV7-9	TRBJ2-3	TRBD2	CASRAGAGGDTQYF
TRBV7-2	TRBJ1-1	-	CASSPARENTEAFF
TRBV6-6	TRBJ1-2	-	CASRGSGIKGYTF
TRBV7-9	TRBJ1-2	-	CASSPPSGNYGYTF
TRBV10-3	TRBJ2-2	TRBD1	CAISDPPGQRTGELFF
TRBV7-2	TRBJ2-5	-	CASSLITGQETQYF
TRBV6-5	TRBJ1-3	-	CASSRRGVDTIYF
TRBV18	TRBJ1-5	-	CASSQAGGADQPQHF
TRBV7-2	TRBJ2-5	TRBD1	CASSPDRGQETQYF
TRBV5-1	TRBJ1-2	-	CASSMTEANYGYTF